This record looks at one TCR beta chain sequence and its context. The target antigen is unknown. The ends were cut back, 7 bases at V and 4 bases at J, with 13 bases in the middle. The V gene's germline CDR1 is MDHEN and CDR2 SYDVKM. This CDR3 spans 13 amino acids. This sample is drawn from a study of cytomegalovirus exposure and HLA in healthy donors. The PCR employed 60 Vbeta primers together with 13 Jbeta primers. Produced via immunoSEQ multiplex PCR; TCRdb's table is partial and in-frame only. The table lists over 100,000 clones. Whole-study results and caveats: Most of the CMV-associated TCR beta chains (in a later analysis) appeared to be HLA-restricted. TCR beta sequences reportedly predicted the HLA-A and HLA-B alleles of most subjects accurately.

J is TRBJ1-2 and V is TRBV28; no reliable D call. Sequencing was performed on PBMCs. This TCR came from a woman between 35 and 50 years old in good health and CMV-seropositive. CDR3 protein: CASNDRDSYGYTF. CDR3 DNA sequence: TGTGCCAGCAACGACCGGGATAGCTATGGCTACACCTTC.